The sequence of this T cell receptor beta chain was determined in a study of T cells in localized non-small cell lung cancer (dated by TCRdb to the early 2020s). For the wider study: Comparing tumors with uninvolved tumor-adjacent lungs, the study looked at the T cell repertoires of 236 patients with early-stage NSCLC. A mean age of around 69 years was recorded for the NSCLC patients, of whom approximately 130 were male and 85 to 110 were female. The cohort comprised 236 treatment-naïve NSCLC patients with resected, localized lung tumors. Summary of the overall study and its limitations: Since the design was exploratory, TCR variables were selected using unadjusted p-values with no false-discovery rate correction. Because multi-region tumor sequencing was not done, intratumor heterogeneity could not be ruled out. Higher T cell density in blood was associated with longer overall survival, whereas higher clonality in adjacent lung was associated with shorter survival. A median of 57 of the top 100 tumor clones turned up in the paired uninvolved adjacent lung, and 25 to 35 of those clones also ranked among the top 100 of that same adjacent lung. Uninvolved tumor-adjacent lung showed the highest T cell clonality, higher than tumor, which suggests more focused antigenic responses in the uninvolved tumor-adjacent lung.

TCR beta CDR3 regions were sequenced from DNA using the immunoSEQ Assay. On the authors' methods: To compute T cell density, TCR beta template counts were normalized to usable DNA, which was estimated by amplifying housekeeping genes. Using the preseqR package, richness was estimated by extrapolating to 120,000 templates for tissue samples and 400,000 templates for PBMC samples. Clonality was taken to be one minus Pielou's evenness. To identify tissue-enriched TCRs, differential abundance testing was run on productive amino-acid clonotypes with a minimum total count of 5 and an alpha of 0.1. The Jaccard Index and the Morisita Overlap Index were used to quantify repertoire overlap between compartments. GLIPH grouped TCR beta CDR3s together with public tetramer-defined viral CDR3s, and a viral motif had to include at least three viral sequences and also show V-gene enrichment. The table comes from immuneACCESS by way of TCRdb, which keeps in-frame sequences with V and J called. Part of the clones is missing from these tables; in studies checked, under half for an unresolved V gene and the rest for unknown reasons. For V, J and clone size, that table is used; D and trimming come from the DNA. The sample has 20,000 to 25,000 clones on record, 65% to 85% of them singletons. Clones ranked in the top ten supply around 2.4% of the sample.

The germline V gene gives CDR1 as SQVTM and CDR2 as ANQGSEA. The CDR3 starts with the cysteine, ends with the phenylalanine, and has 17 residues. Only the CDR3 DNA is retained, 51 bases long and in frame from the first base. V trim: 1 base; J trim: 2 bases; unmatched bases: 6. To note about this clone: Its antigen is still unknown. Per-base qualities were not stored, and no clone one base away is much larger.

At diagnosis, peripheral blood, uninvolved tumor-adjacent lung and tumor were collected and stored as a combination of fresh-frozen and FFPE material. For TCR repertoire profiling, the blood samples were analyzed as peripheral blood mononuclear cells. Sequencing was performed on peripheral blood, taken before any cancer treatment. The chain couples TRBV29-1 to TRBJ2-1; TRBD2 fits 12 bases in the junction. The clonotype originates from a man aged 35 to 69 with stage I lung adenocarcinoma. The CDR3: CSVEGASGGGAYNEQFF. The nucleotide sequence reads as follows: TGCAGCGTTGAAGGGGCTAGCGGGGGGGGAGCCTACAATGAGCAGTTCTTC.